This T cell receptor beta chain originates from a study of shared clonotypes between healthy human individuals. Germline V gene data show CDR1 as SGHNT and CDR2 as YENEEA. The V segment lost 1 base and the J segment 2 bases; nucleotides outside the gene matches: 8. The CDR3 is made up of 18 amino acids. This table comes from immunoSEQ multiplex PCR, and its TCRdb copy is limited to in-frame clones, with some not included. Of roughly 2,500,000 clones in the sample, approximately 94% are singletons; the top ten hold 0.36%. V usage is TRBV11-3 and J usage is TRBJ2-1; 10 nucleotides align to TRBD2. The TCR comes from a man between 18 and 29 years old in good health. Some clones in this sample may be carry-over from other donors' samples. Sequencing was carried out using naive CD4+ T cells from PBMCs. Subset reported: CD45RA+ positively selected. This CDR3 reads CASSLAGAGGVPYNEQFF. The CDR3 DNA reads as TGTGCCAGCAGCTTAGCGGGAGCGGGAGGGGTCCCCTACAATGAGCAGTTCTTC.